The present TCR beta chain was sequenced within a study of blood T cell repertoires in COVID-19 (dated by TCRdb to 2020 to 2021). About the investigation overall: The collaborator samples originated in the United States, Italy and Spain and spanned the acute and convalescent phases of COVID-19. Deeply sampled blood TCRbeta repertoires from subjects exposed to, actively infected with, or recovered from COVID-19 were included in the dataset. The prospective study material was composed of cDNA or gDNA derived from T cells, B-cell-depleted T cells, or PBMCs. A freely available public database, intended as a resource for researchers studying the immune response to SARS-CoV-2, is where the repertoires were released. Samples came from the ongoing ImmuneRACE study (first 160 participants) plus 1,254 subjects from 6 global collaborators. Where HLA class I and class II types were available, the types were taken from metadata supplied by the sample provider, not from assay-based typing. A de-identified subject ID, COVID-19 status, age in years and sex were almost always included in the sample metadata.

Broader findings and caveats from the paper: How much clinical and demographic metadata was included differed by source and by participant, and the metadata was provided uncurated.

The collaborating institutions used their own protocols to collect whole blood in K2EDTA tubes. For TCRbeta analysis, collaborators shipped samples in one of three forms: frozen whole blood, isolated PBMCs, or DNA extracted from either of those sample types. TCRbeta CDR3 regions were amplified from genomic DNA by means of the immunoSEQ Assay, a bias-controlled multiplex PCR. Processing in the source paper ran as follows. The number of nucleated cells in each sample was estimated by amplification of reference gene primers within the assay. Sequence reads were collapsed and filtered to measure the absolute abundance of every unique TCRbeta CDR3 rearrangement. Productive Simpson clonality was computed per sample as the square root of Simpson's diversity index over productive rearrangements. This is the immuneACCESS table as TCRdb keeps it, with only in-frame sequences that have V and J called. A part of the clones is gone; compared with another copy, unresolved V genes explain less than half, and the rest is unexplained. That table furnishes V, J and clone size, whereas the DNA furnished D and trimming. This sample comprises about 45,000 clones, approximately 85% of them detected only once. The ten most abundant clones make up about 33% of the sample.

This clone occurred once. No antigen is known for it. The sample holds no much larger clone one base away, and base qualities are not on file. V was cut back by 4 bases and J by 4 bases, leaving a gap of 16 bases between them. The CDR3 holds 15 amino acids from the cysteine to the phenylalanine. Of all the DNA, just the CDR3 is kept, 45 bases in frame from base 1. The germline V gene encodes CDR1 MNHEY and CDR2 SVGAGI. The chain is encoded by TRBV6-5 joined to TRBJ1-2, with TRBD1 as a weak D call on 5 bases. Sample: peripheral blood. The receptor was isolated from a woman aged 80 or over with acute or convalescent COVID-19. The nucleotide sequence reads as follows: TGTGCCAGCAGTTTGCGACGACAGACACTCTATGGCTACACCTTC. This sequence encodes CASSLRRQTLYGYTF.